Presented here are 4 T cell receptor beta chains from one specimen sequenced in a study of blood T cell repertoires in COVID-19. TCRdb's table, derived via immunoSEQ multiplex PCR, lists solely in-frame clones and lacks some. The sample has just over 650,000 clones, 75% to 90% seen once. Sequencing input: peripheral blood. These receptors came from a woman between 18 and 29 years old with acute or convalescent COVID-19.

This chain joins TRBV12-3 or TRBV12-4 and TRBJ1-2; D is unresolved. V lost 2 bases and J lost 7, with 11 bases in between. This CDR3 has 13 residues. CDR3 sequence (DNA): TGTGCCAGCAGTTTAATCCGGGTGTCTGGCTACACCTTC. Protein product: CASSLIRVSGYTF.

The chain recombines TRBV30 with TRBJ1-2, with TRBD1 matching 10 bases. From germline, CDR1 is GTSNPN and CDR2 SVGIG (reference sequence). Germline trimming cut 4 bases from V and 5 bases from J; bases unmatched to any gene: 7. This CDR3 is built from 14 residues. Written as DNA, the CDR3 is TGTGCCTGGACCCCTGGACAGGGGGGATATGGCTACACCTTC. Translating gives CAWTPGQGGYGYTF.

Only one count was recorded for this clone. V usage is TRBV9 and J usage is TRBJ2-5, with TRBD2 matching over 8 bases. The V gene end was trimmed by 3 bases and the J gene end by 0 bases; junction bases not matched to a gene: 1. The CDR3 extends over 14 amino acids. CDR1 SGDLS and CDR2 YYNGEE come from the germline V gene. CDR3 nucleotides: TGTGCCAGCAGCGCGGGGGGGTACCAAGAGACCCAGTACTTC. Translation: CASSAGGYQETQYF. Combining the CDR3 with reference TRBV9 and TRBJ2-5 gives the whole variable domain DSGVTQTPKHLITATGQRVTLRCSPRSGDLSVYWYQQSLDQGLQFLIQYYNGEERAKGNILERFSAQQFPDLHSELNLSSLELGDSALYFCASSAGGYQETQYFGPGTRLLVL.

The V call is TRBV7-9, the J call TRBJ1-4; 9 bases are a match to TRBD1. This CDR3 spans 14 amino acids. With V trimmed by 5 bases and J by 8 bases, 6 bases remained unmatched. The germline gives CDR1 SEHNR, CDR2 FQNEAQ (reference sequence). The CDR3 DNA sequence: TGTGCCAGCAGCCGGGACAGGGTGAAGGAAAAACTGTTTTTT. Its protein is CASSRDRVKEKLFF.